The 27 T cell receptor beta chains in this list originate from one sample, sequenced in a study of T cells after yellow fever vaccination. In TCRdb, the 5' RACE reads were re-called with MiXCR into one record per CDR3 protein. The sample has around 550,000 distinct CDR3 sequences; around 21% are singletons. The sample in question was PBMCs, obtained 15 days after the yellow fever booster vaccination. Every receptor here comes from a man younger than 45 who received the YFV17D yellow fever vaccine.

This chain connects TRBV9 to TRBJ2-1; TRBD2 matches at 9 bases. The CDR3 covers 12 residues. The germline CDR1 and CDR2 sequences are SGDLS and YYNGEE. V was pared by 4 bases and J by 11 bases, with 4 bases of the junction left unmatched. In DNA form, the CDR3 reads TGTGCCAGCAGCTTAGCGGGAGCTCAGCAGTTCTTC. Protein sequence: CASSLAGAQQFF.

V and J are TRBV20-1 and TRBJ2-1; 11 bases align to TRBD2. CDR1 and CDR2 from the germline V gene are DFQATT and SNEGSKA (reference sequence). V shed 6 bases, J shed 6 bases, and the junction held 10 bases outside the gene matches. The CDR3 is 15 amino acids. The CDR3 DNA reads TGCAGTGCGCAGATAACTAGCGGGAGCGGCAATGAGCAGTTCTTC. Translating it yields CSAQITSGSGNEQFF.

This clonotype was recorded a few times. The CDR3 loop is CASSSLGARYNEQFF. Here the CDR3 DNA reads TGTGCCAGCAGCTCACTCGGGGCACGCTACAATGAGCAGTTCTTC. This chain uses TRBV11-2 with TRBJ2-1; D is perhaps TRBD1 or TRBD2 (5 bases each). CDR1 is SGHAT, CDR2 FQNNGV, per germline. This CDR3 is 15 amino acids long. V was clipped by 4 bases and J by 3 bases, with 13 bases between them.

This clonotype was counted a few times. V usage is TRBV7-9 and J usage is TRBJ1-5, with D hard to call. Trimming removed 4 bases at V and 3 bases at J, with 10 bases between. This CDR3 is built from 14 residues. In germline, CDR1 is SEHNR, CDR2 FQNEAQ (reference sequence). The CDR3 DNA reads as TGTGCCAGCAGCTCATACAGCTACAATCAGCCCCAGCATTTT. Residues: CASSSYSYNQPQHF.

In its sample, this clonotype was seen a few times. The J gene is TRBJ2-7, the V gene TRBV5-1, with 10 bases identical to TRBD1. The junction had 6 bases not matched to a gene; V was cut back by 4 bases and J by 2 bases. Germline V CDR1 and CDR2: SGHRS, YFSETQ. This CDR3 is built from 15 residues. In nucleotides, the CDR3 is TGCGCCAGCAGCCGCCGGGACAGGGGCCCCTACGAGCAGTACTTC. Its translation: CASSRRDRGPYEQYF.

The chain recombines TRBV10-2 with TRBJ2-2; D may be TRBD1 or TRBD2 (6 bases each). This CDR3 spans 16 amino acids. Trimming pared 0 bases from V and 2 bases from J, leaving 10 bases between. Germline CDR1 is WSHSY and CDR2 is SAAADI. This chain's CDR3 is CASSESRGANTGELFF. The DNA of the CDR3 is TGCGCCAGCAGTGAGTCGAGGGGGGCTAACACCGGGGAGCTGTTTTTT.

In this sample, this clonotype turned up a few times. V and J are TRBV2 and TRBJ1-4; 8 bases fit TRBD1. With V trimmed by 8 bases and J by 11 bases, 10 bases remained unmatched. The CDR3 is made up of 13 amino acids. Germline-derived CDR1 and CDR2 are SNHLY and FYNNEI. The CDR3 spells CASGGQGVGKLFF. The CDR3 DNA is TGTGCCAGCGGAGGACAGGGAGTAGGGAAACTGTTTTTT.

There are a few counts of this clonotype. The chain is built from TRBV7-7 and TRBJ2-7, with 9 bases matching TRBD1. V gave up 5 bases and J gave up 4 bases; unmatched junction bases: 6. The CDR3 runs to 14 residues. The V gene's germline CDR1 is SSHAT and CDR2 FNYEAQ (reference sequence). The CDR3 region is CASSAGTGSYEQYF. In nucleotides, the CDR3 is TGTGCCAGCAGCGCCGGGACAGGGTCTTACGAGCAGTACTTC.

A few counts support this clonotype. The chain couples TRBV12-3 or TRBV12-4 to TRBJ1-1; no clear D gene. V gave up 1 base and J gave up 0 bases, with 9 bases separating them. There are 15 residues in the CDR3. The CDR3 loop reads CASSLVGVVNTEAFF. CDR3 DNA: TGTGCCAGCAGTTTAGTTGGCGTCGTGAACACTGAAGCTTTCTTT.

J is TRBJ2-7 and V is TRBV7-2, with D perhaps assigned TRBD1 or TRBD2 (5 bases each). The CDR3 loop spans 16 amino acids. Germline V gene sequence: CDR1 SGHTA, CDR2 FQGNSA. V gave up 1 base and J gave up 4 bases, with 17 bases separating them. In DNA, the CDR3 is TGTGCCAGCAGCTTAGAGGTGGGACGGATCCCTTACGAGCAGTACTTC. Translating it yields CASSLEVGRIPYEQYF. Full variable domain (outside the CDR3, taken from reference TRBV7-2 and TRBJ2-7): GAGVSQSPSNKVTEKGKDVELRCDPISGHTALYWYRQSLGQGLEFLIYFQGNSAPDKSGLPSDRFSAERTGGSVSTLTIQRTQQEDSAVYLCASSLEVGRIPYEQYFGPGTRLTVT.

This clonotype has just a few counts. The chain has TRBV5-1 and TRBJ2-2; D not resolved. CDR1 SGHRS and CDR2 YFSETQ come from the germline V gene. V was trimmed by 1 base and J by 0 bases, leaving 7 bases between them. CDR3 length: 15 amino acids. The CDR3 coding sequence is TGCGCCAGCAGCTTGTATGGGACGAACACCGGGGAGCTGTTTTTT. It translates to CASSLYGTNTGELFF.

The chain couples TRBV5-1 to TRBJ1-2, with 8 bases fitting TRBD1. With 2 bases clipped from V and 2 bases from J, the junction kept 14 bases outside the gene matches. This CDR3 region has 18 residues. The germline V gene encodes CDR1 SGHRS and CDR2 YFSETQ. CDR3 residues: CASSFGRGQGALNYGYTF. Here the CDR3 DNA reads TGCGCCAGCAGCTTTGGTCGCGGGCAGGGGGCACTGAACTATGGCTACACCTTC.

There are a few counts of this clonotype. This chain links TRBV7-9 with TRBJ2-3, with 11 positions matching TRBD2. Unmatched junction bases numbered 6, after V lost 5 bases and J lost 5 bases. The CDR3 is 15 residues long. In germline, CDR1 is SEHNR, CDR2 FQNEAQ (reference sequence). The CDR3 DNA is TGTGCCAGCAGCAAACTAGCGGGAGTGGAAGATACGCAGTATTTT. Amino acids: CASSKLAGVEDTQYF.

The chain combines TRBV5-1 with TRBJ2-7; D is ambiguous. This CDR3 spans 12 amino acids. Per germline, CDR1 SGHRS and CDR2 YFSETQ. V dropped 4 bases and J dropped 4 bases, with 9 bases sitting between them. Here the CDR3 reads CASSVVGYEQYF. Written as DNA, the CDR3 is TGCGCCAGCAGCGTGGTAGGGTACGAGCAGTACTTC.

This clonotype has only a few counts. J is TRBJ2-3 and V is TRBV24-1; D call uncertain. Germline assignment: CDR1 KGHDR and CDR2 SFDVKD. There are 12 residues in the CDR3. V lost 4 bases, J lost 5 bases, and 6 bases lay in between. In DNA form, the CDR3 reads TGTGCCACCAGTGACCTTATAGATACGCAGTATTTT. Its protein product is CATSDLIDTQYF.

The table lists this clonotype with a few counts. The chain employs TRBV5-4 and TRBJ2-3; 10 nucleotides align to TRBD2. V was pared by 2 bases and J by 4 bases, with 7 bases of the junction left unmatched. This CDR3 region has 16 residues. Germline CDR1 and CDR2: SGHNT and YYREEE (reference sequence). CDR3 nucleotides: TGTGCCAGCAGCTTCGCTAGCGGGGGCATCCCAGATACGCAGTATTTT. It is translated as CASSFASGGIPDTQYF.

This clonotype was found many times. The V gene is TRBV18, the J gene TRBJ2-7, with 8 bases aligning to TRBD1. Germline CDR1 KGHSH, CDR2 LQKENI. The CDR3 spans 14 residues. The V and J ends lost 5 bases and 5 bases, in that order; junction bases with no gene match: 8. The CDR3 protein is CASSESDRGHEQYF. The CDR3 nucleotides are TGTGCCAGCTCAGAGAGCGACAGGGGCCACGAGCAGTACTTC.

The chain carries TRBV20-1 and TRBJ2-1, with D tentatively TRBD1 (7 bases). Per the germline V gene, CDR1 is DFQATT and CDR2 is SNEGSKA (reference sequence). Trimming left V 4 bases short and J 6 bases short, with 10 bases between. The CDR3 has 12 residues. The CDR3 region is CSAMEGANEQFF. In DNA, the CDR3 is TGCAGTGCTATGGAGGGGGCCAATGAGCAGTTCTTC.

This chain links TRBV18 with TRBJ2-5; no clear D gene. V dropped 2 bases and J dropped 7 bases, with 11 bases sitting between them. The CDR3 is made up of 13 amino acids. Germline CDR1 and CDR2: KGHSH and LQKENI. CDR3 nucleotides: TGTGCCAGCTCACCAATGGAGAAAGGGACCCAGTACTTC. Translating it yields CASSPMEKGTQYF. Looking up the rest from reference TRBV18 and TRBJ2-5 gives the full variable domain: NAGVMQNPRHLVRRRGQEARLRCSPMKGHSHVYWYRQLPEEGLKFMVYLQKENIIDESGMPKERFSAEFPKEGPSILRIQQVVRGDSAAYFCASSPMEKGTQYFGPGTRLLVL.

The CDR3: CARSGPVRDRGLDEQFF. The CDR3 nucleotides read TGTGCCAGATCCGGCCCGGTCCGGGACAGGGGTTTGGATGAGCAGTTCTTC. V usage is TRBV2 and J usage is TRBJ2-1; 10 bases line up with TRBD1. V dropped 9 bases and J dropped 8; count of bases not matched to a gene: 19. Looked up from germline, CDR1 is SNHLY and CDR2 is FYNNEI. The CDR3 length is 17 residues.

This clonotype appeared a few times. This sequence joins TRBV11-2 and TRBJ2-5, with 12 bases fitting TRBD2. Trimming took 1 base from V and 5 from J; bases not matched to a gene: 11. CDR3 length: 18 amino acids. The germline gives CDR1 SGHAT, CDR2 FQNNGV. The CDR3 here is CASSLGRLAGVRWETQYF. The CDR3 DNA is TGTGCCAGCAGCTTAGGACGACTAGCGGGAGTGCGTTGGGAGACCCAGTACTTC.

The rearrangement joins TRBV20-1 to TRBJ2-5; 7 bases are a match to TRBD1. Germline V CDR1 and CDR2: DFQATT, SNEGSKA (reference sequence). J was trimmed by 4 bases and V by 6 bases; bases with no gene match: 5. This CDR3 contains 12 residues. Written as DNA, the CDR3 is TGCAGTGCACCGGACAGGTCAGAGACCCAGTACTTC. Encoded protein: CSAPDRSETQYF.

This rearrangement joins TRBV20-1 to TRBJ2-1; D is uncertain. CDR3 length equals 13 residues. The V gene lost 3 bases and the J gene lost 5 bases, with 11 bases spanning the gap. The V gene's germline CDR1 is DFQATT and CDR2 SNEGSKA (reference sequence). The CDR3 DNA is TGCAGTGCTAGCGACCTTACGAACAATGAGCAGTTCTTC. Its protein is CSASDLTNNEQFF.

In this sample, this clonotype turned up once. The chain is built from TRBV12-3 or TRBV12-4 and TRBJ2-1, with D possibly matching TRBD2 (5 bases). The V end lost 8 bases, the J end lost 2 bases, and 13 bases lay between the germline ends. The CDR3 has 14 amino acids. The CDR3 spells CASLRGLPYNEQFF. The CDR3 DNA follows: TGTGCCAGCTTGCGCGGGCTTCCCTACAATGAGCAGTTCTTC.

In this sample, this clonotype turned up a few times. The V call is TRBV19, the J call TRBJ2-6, with D possibly TRBD2 on 5 matching bases. This CDR3 is built from 18 residues. V gave up 5 bases and J gave up 0 bases, with 17 bases separating them. CDR1 is LNHDA and CDR2 is SQIVND in the germline V gene (reference sequence). The CDR3: CASSGRRSGNSGANVLTF. In DNA, the CDR3 is TGTGCCAGTAGTGGACGACGGTCCGGGAACTCTGGGGCCAACGTCCTGACTTTC.

The chain carries TRBV10-3 and TRBJ1-1, with D tentatively TRBD1 (5 bases). With 4 bases removed from V and 4 bases from J, the gap between germline ends came to 10 bases. Germline lookup yields CDR1 ENHRY and CDR2 SYGVKD. The CDR3 runs to 13 residues. The CDR3 sequence is CAISVGEATEAFF. The CDR3 DNA reads TGTGCCATCAGTGTGGGGGAGGCCACTGAAGCTTTCTTT.

The V and J genes are TRBV3-1 and TRBJ1-1, with D possibly being TRBD1 (6 bases). Germline V gene sequence: CDR1 LGHDT, CDR2 YNNKEL (reference sequence). Trimming took off 4 bases at V and 3 bases at J, with 21 bases between the two ends. The CDR3 has 17 amino acids. CDR3 amino acids: CASSLLLGAPLDTEAFF. In DNA, the CDR3 is TGTGCCAGCAGCCTTTTACTGGGGGCCCCCTTGGACACTGAAGCTTTCTTT.